These 15 T cell receptor beta chains came from one sample sequenced in a study of blood T cell repertoires in COVID-19. Assay: immunoSEQ multiplex PCR; the TCRdb copy retains only in-frame clones and omits some. This table holds about 280,000 clones, about four fifths found once. Sample: peripheral blood. These receptors all stem from a woman in her fifties or sixties who had recovered from COVID-19.

The chain combines TRBV18 with TRBJ1-2; perhaps TRBD1 as D (6 bases). Germline lookup yields CDR1 KGHSH and CDR2 LQKENI. CDR3 length: 15 amino acids. Trimming pared 3 bases from V and 2 bases from J, leaving 13 bases between. In nucleotides, the CDR3 is TGTGCCAGCTCACCGGATCAGGGGCCCAACTATGGCTACACCTTC. Amino acid sequence: CASSPDQGPNYGYTF.

The chain is built from TRBV7-2 and TRBJ1-5; 11 bases agree with TRBD1. After removal of 5 bases from V and 6 bases from J, the junction contained 6 bases not matched to a gene. The length of the CDR3 is 15 residues. The germline V gene has CDR1 SGHTA and CDR2 FQGNSA. The CDR3 sequence is CASSPGQGAFQPQHF. The CDR3 nucleotides are TGTGCCAGCAGCCCCGGACAGGGGGCTTTTCAGCCCCAGCATTTT.

This chain links TRBV5-4 with TRBJ2-5; TRBD1 matches 8 bases. This CDR3 region has 17 residues. The V gene end was trimmed by 1 base and the J gene end by 6 bases; junction bases not matched to a gene: 14. The germline V gene encodes CDR1 SGHNT and CDR2 YYREEE (reference sequence). Here the CDR3 DNA reads TGTGCCAGCAGCTTGACGTCCCGGGACAGGTTCGGCAAGACCCAGTACTTC. Its protein is CASSLTSRDRFGKTQYF.

The genes are TRBV7-2 and TRBJ2-1, with 9 bases fitting TRBD2. This CDR3 is 15 amino acids long. In germline, CDR1 is SGHTA, CDR2 FQGNSA. V shed 5 bases and J 9 bases; nucleotides not matched to a gene: 11. DNA of the CDR3: TGTGCCAGCAGCCCCGGGACTAGCCACTCCGGTGAGCAGTTCTTC. This codes for CASSPGTSHSGEQFF.

The V call is TRBV19, the J call TRBJ1-5, with D perhaps matching TRBD1 (5 bases). This CDR3 spans 13 amino acids. V dropped 7 bases and J dropped 6 bases, with 13 bases sitting between them. Germline values: CDR1 LNHDA, CDR2 SQIVND (reference sequence). The DNA of the CDR3 is TGTGCCAGTATGGGGGGTGGCGGTCAGCCCCAGCATTTT. Translation: CASMGGGGQPQHF.

The chain combines TRBV10-3 with TRBJ1-2; 9 bases agree with TRBD1. The CDR3 loop spans 13 amino acids. The germline CDR1 and CDR2 sequences are ENHRY and SYGVKD. Losses at the gene ends were 7 bases for V and 3 bases for J; bases not matched to a gene: 3. The CDR3 coding sequence is TGTGCCATCATGGGACAGGGTGACTATGGCTACACCTTC. It translates to CAIMGQGDYGYTF.

This clone was detected a few times. This chain joins TRBV28 and TRBJ2-3; 7 nucleotides line up with TRBD2. CDR3 size: 16 residues. Germline-derived CDR1 and CDR2 are MDHEN and SYDVKM. V lost 7 bases to trimming and J lost 2 bases; unmatched junction nucleotides: 12. DNA for the CDR3: TGTGCCAGCACCTACAGCCCGGGAGGCCCCACAGATACGCAGTATTTT. It yields the protein CASTYSPGGPTDTQYF.

The J gene is TRBJ2-1, the V gene TRBV7-8, with 11 bases that match TRBD1. The CDR3 has 16 amino acids. CDR1 SGHVS and CDR2 FQNEAQ come from the germline V gene. V lost 4 bases, J lost 5 bases, and 7 bases stayed unmatched. CDR3 in amino acids: CASSSHRDRGNNEQFF. The CDR3 DNA follows: TGTGCCAGCAGCTCCCACCGGGACAGGGGGAACAATGAGCAGTTCTTC.

The chain combines TRBV14 with TRBJ2-7; TRBD1 is a possible D gene (6 bases). V lost 4 bases and J 2 bases, leaving 9 bases between the germline ends. Germline assignment: CDR1 SGHDN and CDR2 FVKESK. This CDR3 has 13 amino acids. CDR3 nucleotide sequence: TGTGCCAGCAGCCCGGGGACACCCTACGAGCAGTACTTC. This encodes CASSPGTPYEQYF.

The V gene is TRBV10-3, the J gene TRBJ2-1; 8 bases are shared with TRBD2. The V and J ends lost 8 bases and 0 bases, in that order; junction bases with no gene match: 3. Per the germline V gene, CDR1 is ENHRY and CDR2 is SYGVKD. CDR3 size: 14 residues. CDR3 sequence (DNA): TGTGCCATCGCCAGCGGGAGCTCCTACAATGAGCAGTTCTTC. This codes for CAIASGSSYNEQFF.

The V gene is TRBV3-1 (or the pseudogene TRBV3-2), the J gene TRBJ2-3, with 13 nucleotides matching TRBD2. V lost 4 bases, J lost 0 bases, and 7 bases stayed unmatched. This CDR3 is built from 18 residues. The germline V gene encodes CDR1 LGHDT and CDR2 YNNKEL (reference sequence). This CDR3 is CASSPGLAGASSTDTQYF. The CDR3 DNA is TGTGCCAGCAGCCCCGGACTAGCGGGGGCAAGTAGCACAGATACGCAGTATTTT.

This chain's CDR3 is CASSLGTLAYEQYF. CDR3 bases: TGCGCCAGCAGCCTTGGGACACTCGCCTACGAGCAGTACTTC. The chain couples TRBV4-1 to TRBJ2-7; weak D call: TRBD1 (6 bases). Germline CDR1 is MGHRA and CDR2 is YSYEKL. V gave up 4 bases and J gave up 2 bases, with 12 bases separating them. CDR3 length: 14 amino acids.

This clone showed up just once. This chain joins TRBV28 and TRBJ2-1; 13 bases match TRBD2. The CDR3 consists of 15 residues. Germline V gives CDR1 MDHEN, CDR2 SYDVKM. V shed 7 bases and J 9 bases; nucleotides not matched to a gene: 9. DNA of the CDR3: TGTGCCAGCACCCTAGGGACTAGCGGGATAAGTGAGCAGTTCTTC. Protein product: CASTLGTSGISEQFF.

J is TRBJ2-1 and V is TRBV14, with D hard to call. Trimming took off 2 bases at V and 7 bases at J, with 15 bases between the two ends. CDR3 size: 15 residues. CDR1 and CDR2 (germline): SGHDN, FVKESK. The CDR3 DNA reads TGTGCCAGCAGCCAACTCTTTCCGCCCAGAAATGAGCAGTTCTTC. This encodes CASSQLFPPRNEQFF.

This clone was detected once. The gene calls are TRBV27 and TRBJ2-7; TRBD1 matches 9 bases. The CDR3 sequence is 13 residues long. Per germline, CDR1 MNHEY and CDR2 SMNVEV (reference sequence). The V and J ends lost 5 bases and 6 bases, in that order; junction bases with no gene match: 5. CDR3 sequence reads: CASSDRGFGEQYF. The CDR3 bases are TGTGCCAGCAGTGACAGGGGGTTTGGCGAGCAGTACTTC.